This T cell receptor (beta chain) stems from a study of T cell repertoires in cytomegalovirus infection. TCRdb used MiXCR to reprocess the reads, holding one entry per CDR3 protein. The repertoire holds hundreds of thousands of distinct CDR3 sequences, roughly a third seen once, with around 15% in the top ten. As regards this clonotype: Its antigen remains unidentified.

This CDR3 contains 14 residues. The V gene end was trimmed by 6 bases and the J gene end by 0 bases; junction bases not matched to a gene: 8. Germline assignment: CDR1 DFQATT and CDR2 SNEGSKA (reference sequence). The rearrangement links TRBV20-1 to TRBJ2-7, with TRBD1 identical over 7 bases. The sequences come from cultured CD8+ T cells from PBMCs, collected from culture after CMV antigen stimulation. The sequence was collected from a human donor in good health (CMV status not recorded). Some clones in this sample may be carry-over from other donors' samples. CDR3 sequence (DNA): TGCAGTGCCCGAACGGGACAGAGCTCCTACGAGCAGTACTTC. It codes for CSARTGQSSYEQYF.